This note documents a single T cell receptor (beta chain) sequence. Its antigen specificity is not known. Base quality data are lacking; no much larger clone is found one base away. The library was made by PCR. DNA from cultured CD4+ T cells was subjected to TCR sequencing with the Oncomine TCR Beta short-read assay at the Johns Hopkins FTIC core. The QIAamp micro DNA kit was used to extract genomic DNA from the cultured CD4+ T cells. Oncomine TCR Beta libraries made from cultured CD4+ T cells were pooled using unique dual indexes and sequenced on an Illumina iSeq 100. Per the authors' processing: Non-productive sequences were filtered out, and CDR3s that did not start with C, did not end with F or W, or were shorter than 7 amino acids were discarded. Antigen-specific clonotypes were identified with the MANAFEST web application by comparing peptide-stimulated wells with reference and other culture wells. To be called positive, a clone needed an FDR below 0.05, an odds ratio above 5, and a productive frequency above 0.1% in at least two of three replicate wells. A clonotype counted as cross-reactive if it showed significant expansion both in the SARS-CoV-2 spike wells and in at least one common cold coronavirus spike condition. CDR3 homology was assessed with Levenshtein distances (stringdist) and unrooted phylogenetic trees (ape) in R version 3.6.1. The public sequencing data were trimmed at Q25 with fastp and processed into clonotypes with MiXCR by TCRdb, which kept only in-frame beta chains. Every CDR3 protein is listed once, alongside the most common genes and DNA of its rows. Clone size and V and J calls follow TCRdb, not the original study. Counted in this sample were about 16,000 distinct CDR3 sequences; 57% of them appeared once. 9.4% of the sample rests with the top ten.

The treatment or condition label, as the study defines it: roughly 10-day PBMC culture with coronavirus spike peptide pools or control peptides (ViraFEST assay). The study used the ViraFEST assay, which expanded antigen-specific T cells with peptide pools and then identified expanded clonotypes by TCR sequencing. The convalescent patients' positive SARS-CoV-2 PCR tests were from March to December 2020, which was before the Alpha, Beta and Delta variants emerged in the United States. About 1.8 million PBMCs per well were cultured in IMDM with approximately 5.2% human AB serum and about 9.2 IU/ml IL-2, plus 10 ug/ml peptide pools. Half of the culture medium was replaced with fresh IL-2-containing medium on days 3 and 7. After roughly nine days of culture, CD4+ T cells were isolated by negative selection using the EasySep CD4+ T cell isolation kit. Ficoll-Paque Plus gradient centrifugation was used to isolate PBMCs from whole blood, and the isolated PBMCs were then either used fresh or cryopreserved at -140C. In general, triplicate wells were set up for every culture condition.

The V and J ends are trimmed by 3 bases and 5 bases, leaving 7 bases between them. From a lookup of the germline V gene (reference sequence), CDR1 and CDR2 are DFQATT and SNEGSKA. The CDR3 covers 12 residues, taking in both the cysteine and the phenylalanine. The only DNA kept is the CDR3, 36 bases in frame from the first base. The sample is drawn from a study of vaccination and CD4 T cells after COVID-19 (dated by TCRdb to 2021 to 2024). About the full investigation: Convalescent patients had a positive SARS-CoV-2 result on nasal swab PCR, and of these patients, several had mild disease and one had severe disease. In the convalescent cohort there were six males and four females, among whom were two Hispanic individuals, seven Caucasians, two Asians and one multiracial person. Each participant got two doses of either the Pfizer-BioNTech BNT162b2 vaccine (n=8) or the Moderna mRNA-1273 vaccine (n=2). Post-COVID blood samples from convalescent patients were collected a median of roughly 100 days after diagnosis, with a range of roughly 35 to 180 days. Post-vaccine blood samples were obtained a median of around 67 days after the second vaccine dose, with a range of about 14 to 250 days. For stimulating the cultures, overlapping spike peptide pools were used, derived from SARS-CoV-2 as well as from the common cold coronaviruses HCoV-NL63, HCoV-OC43 and HCoV-229E. As controls, cultures received a CEFX viral epitope pool (the positive control), an HIV-1 Nef peptide pool (the negative control), or no peptide at all. In over 8 COVID-19 convalescent patients and a few infection-naive healthy vaccine recipients, researchers compared the spike-specific CD4+ TCR repertoire from before mRNA vaccination with the repertoire from after.

What the research found in general, with its limitations: The number of convalescent patients in the study was relatively small, and the study did not examine early timepoints following natural infection. In convalescent patients, a median about 86% of post-vaccine SARS-CoV-2-reactive clones were detected only after vaccination, and vaccine-specific priming was suggested by this finding. In convalescent patients, nearly all vaccine-specific clones (304 of 307) were found to be mono-reactive for SARS-CoV-2 spike rather than cross-reactive with common cold coronaviruses. The median number of SARS-CoV-2-reactive clonotypes rose from under 25 after infection to a few dozen after vaccination, but the change was not significant.

The receptor was isolated from a human donor who had recovered from COVID-19. Here the chain combines TRBV20-1 and TRBJ2-2; no D gene call is confident. Sample: CD4+ T cells from blood, cultured in vitro. The CDR3 here reads CSASRNTGELFF. The DNA is TGCAGTGCTAGTCGCAATACCGGGGAGCTGTTTTTT.